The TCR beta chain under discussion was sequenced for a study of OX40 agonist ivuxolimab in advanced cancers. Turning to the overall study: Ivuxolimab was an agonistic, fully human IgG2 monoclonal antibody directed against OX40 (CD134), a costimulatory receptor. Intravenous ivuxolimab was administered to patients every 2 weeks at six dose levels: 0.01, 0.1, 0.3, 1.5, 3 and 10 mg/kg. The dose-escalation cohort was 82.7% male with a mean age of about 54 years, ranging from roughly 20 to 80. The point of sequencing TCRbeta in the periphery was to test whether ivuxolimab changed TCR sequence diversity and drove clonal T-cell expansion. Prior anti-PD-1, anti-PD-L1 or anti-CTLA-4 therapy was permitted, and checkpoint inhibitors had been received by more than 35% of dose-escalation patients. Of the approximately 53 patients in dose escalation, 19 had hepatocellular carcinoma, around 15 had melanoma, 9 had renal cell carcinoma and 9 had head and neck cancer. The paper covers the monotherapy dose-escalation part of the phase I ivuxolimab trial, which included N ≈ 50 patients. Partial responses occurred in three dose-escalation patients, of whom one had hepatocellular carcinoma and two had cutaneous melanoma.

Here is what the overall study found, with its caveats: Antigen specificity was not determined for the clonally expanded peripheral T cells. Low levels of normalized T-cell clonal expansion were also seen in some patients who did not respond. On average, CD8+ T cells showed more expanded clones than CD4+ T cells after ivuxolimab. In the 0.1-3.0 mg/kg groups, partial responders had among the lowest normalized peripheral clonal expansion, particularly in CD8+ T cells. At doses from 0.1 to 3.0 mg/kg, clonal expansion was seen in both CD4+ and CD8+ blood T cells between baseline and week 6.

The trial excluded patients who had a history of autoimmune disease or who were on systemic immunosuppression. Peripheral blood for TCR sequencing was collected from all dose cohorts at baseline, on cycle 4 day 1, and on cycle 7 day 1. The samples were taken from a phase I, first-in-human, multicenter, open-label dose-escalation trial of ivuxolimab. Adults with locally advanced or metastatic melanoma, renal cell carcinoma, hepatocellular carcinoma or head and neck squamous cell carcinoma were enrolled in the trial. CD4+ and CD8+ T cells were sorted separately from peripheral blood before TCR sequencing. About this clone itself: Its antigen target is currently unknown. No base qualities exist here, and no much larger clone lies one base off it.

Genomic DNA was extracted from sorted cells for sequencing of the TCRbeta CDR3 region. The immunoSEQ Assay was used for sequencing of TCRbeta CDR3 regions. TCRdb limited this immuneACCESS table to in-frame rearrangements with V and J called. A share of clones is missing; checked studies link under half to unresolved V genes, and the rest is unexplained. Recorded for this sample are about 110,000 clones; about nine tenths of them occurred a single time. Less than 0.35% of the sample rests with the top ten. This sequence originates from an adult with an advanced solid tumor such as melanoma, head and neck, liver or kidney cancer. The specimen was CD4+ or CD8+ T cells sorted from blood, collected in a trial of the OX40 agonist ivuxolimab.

CDR3 protein: CASSLRAGGFDEQFF. In nucleotide form, the sequence is TGTGCCAGCAGCTTAAGGGCAGGGGGCTTTGATGAGCAGTTCTTC. The chain was built from TRBV7-3 and TRBJ2-1; 8 central bases correspond to TRBD1. V trim: 1 base; J trim: 8 bases; unmatched bases: 7. The CDR3 runs 15 amino acids, cysteine and phenylalanine included. Only the CDR3 part of the read is kept: 45 bases, read in frame from the first base. Based on the germline V gene, the CDR1 and CDR2 sequences are SGHTA and FQGTGA.